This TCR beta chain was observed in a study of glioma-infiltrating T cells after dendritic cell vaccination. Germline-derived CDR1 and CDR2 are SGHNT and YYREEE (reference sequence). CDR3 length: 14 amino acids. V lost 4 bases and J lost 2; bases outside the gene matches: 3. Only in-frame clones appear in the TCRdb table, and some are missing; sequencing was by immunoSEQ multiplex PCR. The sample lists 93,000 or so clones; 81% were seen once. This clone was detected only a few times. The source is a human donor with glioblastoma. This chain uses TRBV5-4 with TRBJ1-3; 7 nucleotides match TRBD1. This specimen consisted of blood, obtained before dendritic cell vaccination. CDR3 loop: CASSQRGPGNTIYF. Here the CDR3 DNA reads TGTGCCAGCAGCCAGAGGGGGCCTGGAAACACCATATATTTT. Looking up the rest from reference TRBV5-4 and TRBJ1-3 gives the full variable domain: ETGVTQSPTHLIKTRGQQVTLRCSSQSGHNTVSWYQQALGQGPQFIFQYYREEENGRGNFPPRFSGLQFPNYSSELNVNALELDDSALYLCASSQRGPGNTIYFGEGSWLTVV.